This T cell receptor beta chain was found in a study of Ad26.COV2.S vaccination and SARS-CoV-2 variants. Study-level findings and limits: TCR breadth and depth estimates may have understated total T cell responses. Similar non-spike TCR breadth was observed in recipients of vaccine and of placebo.

Remarks on this clone: The antigen remains undetermined.

V was cut by 1 base and J by 12 bases, with 15 bases left in between. This CDR3 is built from 13 residues. Per germline, CDR1 SGHAT and CDR2 FQNNGV. Treatment in this sample: about 20 received Ad26.COV2.S at low or high dose, single or two shots; about 5 received placebo; per-sample allocation not given. On day 63 after the first injection, vaccine and placebo recipients gave samples. Here immunoSEQ multiplex PCR was the method, and the copy in TCRdb shows in-frame clones only, minus some. The sample comprises hundreds of thousands of clones, around 90% of which are singletons, and over 1.3% rests with the top ten.

This receptor was taken from a person aged 18-60 years who received the Ad26.COV2.S COVID-19 vaccine or a placebo. The gene calls are TRBV11-2 and TRBJ1-1, with D uncertain. Sequencing used peripheral blood, obtained in a trial of Ad26.COV2.S vaccine versus placebo. This chain's CDR3 is CASSLALGGQTFF. The DNA of the CDR3 is TGTGCCAGCAGCTTAGCATTAGGAGGCCAAACTTTCTTT.